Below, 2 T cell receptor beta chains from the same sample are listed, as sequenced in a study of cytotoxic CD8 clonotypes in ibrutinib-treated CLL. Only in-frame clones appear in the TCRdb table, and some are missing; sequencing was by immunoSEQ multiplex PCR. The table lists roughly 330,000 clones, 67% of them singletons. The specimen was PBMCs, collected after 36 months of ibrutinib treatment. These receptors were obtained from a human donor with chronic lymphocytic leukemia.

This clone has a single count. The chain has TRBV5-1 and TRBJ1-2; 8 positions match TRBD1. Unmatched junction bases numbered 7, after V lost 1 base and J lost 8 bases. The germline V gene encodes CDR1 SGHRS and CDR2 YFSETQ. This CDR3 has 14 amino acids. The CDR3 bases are TGCGCCAGCAGCTTGTTCAGGGGGCCCGTCGGCTACACCTTC. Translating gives CASSLFRGPVGYTF.

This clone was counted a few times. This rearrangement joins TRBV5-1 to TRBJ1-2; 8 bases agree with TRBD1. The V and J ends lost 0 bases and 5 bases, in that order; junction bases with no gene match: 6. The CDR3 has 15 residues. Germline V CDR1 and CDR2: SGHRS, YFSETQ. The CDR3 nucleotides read TGCGCCAGCAGCTTGGATATTTACAGGGGGTATGGCTACACCTTC. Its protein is CASSLDIYRGYGYTF.